These T cell receptor beta chains were read from a single sample in a study of CD8 T cells in Susac syndrome. TCRdb processed the immunoSEQ multiplex PCR reads anew with MiXCR; each CDR3 protein has one entry. Of around 200,000 distinct CDR3 sequences listed, about 94% are singletons. Sequencing was performed on CD4+ T cells from PBMCs. The receptors here all came from a human donor with Susac syndrome. Each CDR3 is given with its conserved first and last residue. The order of the fields is clone size, V gene, D gene, CDR3 length, J gene, CDR3 DNA, CDR3 protein. A D gene is named only where the DNA matches it firmly. Only some rows state a clone size, as once, few, many or a class for expanded clones.

clone size: NA
V gene: TRBV19
D gene: NA
CDR3 length: 13
J gene: TRBJ2-7
CDR3 DNA: TGTGCCAGTAGCCTGGGGCGTAACTACGAGCAGTACTTC
CDR3 protein: CASSLGRNYEQYF

clone size: NA
V gene: TRBV11-2
D gene: TRBD2
CDR3 length: 13
J gene: TRBJ2-7
CDR3 DNA: TGTGCCAGCAGCTTCGCGGGGGCCTACGAGCAGTACTTC
CDR3 protein: CASSFAGAYEQYF

clone size: NA
V gene: TRBV28
D gene: NA
CDR3 length: 12
J gene: TRBJ2-2
CDR3 DNA: TGTGCCATCCAGGGAAACACCGGGGAGCTGTTTTTT
CDR3 protein: CAIQGNTGELFF

clone size: NA
V gene: TRBV20-1
D gene: NA
CDR3 length: 13
J gene: TRBJ2-2
CDR3 DNA: TGCAGTGCTAGGAGGAGGGGGAGCGGGGAGCTGTTTTTT
CDR3 protein: CSARRRGSGELFF

clone size: once
V gene: TRBV12-3/TRBV12-4
D gene: TRBD1
CDR3 length: 15
J gene: TRBJ2-7
CDR3 DNA: TGTGCCAGCAGTCGGTCTGGACAGGGCTCCTACGAGCAGTACTTC
CDR3 protein: CASSRSGQGSYEQYF

clone size: once
V gene: TRBV5-1
D gene: NA
CDR3 length: 14
J gene: TRBJ2-2
CDR3 DNA: TGCGCCAGCCGTCCGTCGGTGCAGGGGGGGGAGCTGTTTTTT
CDR3 protein: CASRPSVQGGELFF

clone size: NA
V gene: TRBV7-9
D gene: NA
CDR3 length: 14
J gene: TRBJ1-6
CDR3 DNA: TGTGCCAGCAGCTTAGTCCGGAATAATTCACCCCTCCACTTT
CDR3 protein: CASSLVRNNSPLHF

clone size: NA
V gene: TRBV20-1
D gene: NA
CDR3 length: 13
J gene: TRBJ1-1
CDR3 DNA: TGCAGTGTTAACGGAGGGTTGAACACTGAAGCTTTCTTT
CDR3 protein: CSVNGGLNTEAFF

clone size: NA
V gene: TRBV4-3
D gene: NA
CDR3 length: 16
J gene: TRBJ2-2
CDR3 DNA: TGCGCCAGCAGCCACGGCGCGAAGGTGGACACCGGGGAGCTGTTTTTT
CDR3 protein: CASSHGAKVDTGELFF

clone size: NA
V gene: TRBV5-1
D gene: NA
CDR3 length: 14
J gene: TRBJ1-1
CDR3 DNA: TGCGCCAGCAGCGTGGACTACCCGAACACTGAAGCTTTCTTT
CDR3 protein: CASSVDYPNTEAFF

clone size: NA
V gene: TRBV30
D gene: NA
CDR3 length: 13
J gene: TRBJ2-7
CDR3 DNA: TGTGCCTGGAGTGTACTTAAGGGGGACGAGCAGTACTTC
CDR3 protein: CAWSVLKGDEQYF

clone size: NA
V gene: TRBV7-2
D gene: TRBD1
CDR3 length: 14
J gene: TRBJ2-5
CDR3 DNA: TGTGCCAGCAGCTTAGACGGGACAGAAGAGACCCAGTACTTC
CDR3 protein: CASSLDGTEETQYF

clone size: NA
V gene: TRBV7-9
D gene: TRBD2
CDR3 length: 14
J gene: TRBJ2-5
CDR3 DNA: TGTGCCAGCAGCAGTGGGACTAGCAGGGAGACCCAGTACTTC
CDR3 protein: CASSSGTSRETQYF

clone size: NA
V gene: TRBV11-2
D gene: NA
CDR3 length: 13
J gene: TRBJ1-1
CDR3 DNA: TGTGCCAGCAGCTCAGGGCTAGGTACTGAAGCTTTCTTT
CDR3 protein: CASSSGLGTEAFF

clone size: NA
V gene: TRBV19
D gene: NA
CDR3 length: 15
J gene: TRBJ2-6
CDR3 DNA: TGTGCCAGTAGCAATGGAGTCTCTGGGGCCAACGTCCTGACTTTC
CDR3 protein: CASSNGVSGANVLTF

clone size: NA
V gene: TRBV7-2
D gene: NA
CDR3 length: 16
J gene: TRBJ1-2
CDR3 DNA: TGTGCCAGCAGCCGCGATCGGGACCGAGCTAACTATGGCTACACCTTC
CDR3 protein: CASSRDRDRANYGYTF

clone size: NA
V gene: TRBV7-2
D gene: NA
CDR3 length: 15
J gene: TRBJ1-4
CDR3 DNA: TGTGCCAGCAGCTTGAAACAGGCTTCTGGTGAAAAACTGTTTTTT
CDR3 protein: CASSLKQASGEKLFF

clone size: NA
V gene: TRBV6-2/TRBV6-3
D gene: NA
CDR3 length: 11
J gene: TRBJ2-3
CDR3 DNA: TGTGCCAGCAGGTGGCGGGATACGCAGTATTTT
CDR3 protein: CASRWRDTQYF

clone size: once
V gene: TRBV5-4
D gene: NA
CDR3 length: 15
J gene: TRBJ2-5
CDR3 DNA: TGTGCCAGCAGCTTGACCCCCCAGGATCAAGAGACCCAGTACTTC
CDR3 protein: CASSLTPQDQETQYF